Listed below are T cell receptor beta chains from one sample, sequenced in a study of T cell clones after liver transplantation. This table comes from immunoSEQ multiplex PCR, and its TCRdb copy is limited to in-frame clones, with some not included. The table includes nearly 55,000 clones, approximately 84% detected once. Sequenced here: CD4+ T cells from blood, sampled before liver transplant. The receptors shown here come from a human donor who received a liver transplant. Each CDR3 is given with its conserved first and last residue. The D gene is left open where the match is weak. Size tells how often a clone was seen (once, few, many) or the class of an expanded clone, and some rows leave it out.

>.|.|TRBJ2-5|TRBV15
CATSRGPFSGEETQYF
>TRBD1|.|TRBJ2-7|TRBV7-7
CASSRDRGYEQYF
>.|.|TRBJ1-2|TRBV9
CASSVFNYGYTF
>.|.|TRBJ1-5|TRBV28
CASKEGGARSNQPQHF
>.|.|TRBJ1-2|TRBV6-5
CASSYTHGAGYTF
>TRBD2|.|TRBJ2-7|TRBV18
CASSPGLAVEQYF
>TRBD1|.|TRBJ1-2|TRBV4-1
CASSQPGQPSYGYTF
>.|.|TRBJ1-6|TRBV4-1
CASSQQPGGSNSPLHF
>TRBD2|.|TRBJ2-7|TRBV7-2
CASSRTAGVTYEQYF
>TRBD2|.|TRBJ2-3|TRBV4-3
CASSQEGRDLTTDTQYF
>.|.|TRBJ2-3|TRBV5-6
CASSRGRINTDTQYF
>.|once|TRBJ2-1|TRBV4-2
CASSQGTLTYNEQFF
>TRBD1|.|TRBJ2-2|TRBV18
CASSPRQGDKTGELFF
>.|.|TRBJ1-4|TRBV19
CASSRTSATNEKLFF
>.|.|TRBJ2-7|TRBV5-4
CASSLETGGQYF
>.|.|TRBJ2-7|TRBV29-1
CSVRRQGEQYF
>TRBD2|.|TRBJ2-3|TRBV7-2
CASIPTSGRAWTDTQYF
>.|few|TRBJ1-2|TRBV29-1
CSVESGAGNDYTF
>.|.|TRBJ2-1|TRBV5-6
CASSSGKGLSSYNEQFF
>.|.|TRBJ2-1|TRBV7-3
CASSPPVAGDVSDEQFF
>.|.|TRBJ1-3|TRBV28
CASSLWRGSDSGNTIYF
>.|.|TRBJ1-4|TRBV5-4
CASSSEPGPLLNEKLFF
>TRBD1|once|TRBJ1-1|TRBV5-1
CASSPQTGGNTEAFF
>.|.|TRBJ1-2|TRBV5-4
CASSLDKFYGYTF
>.|.|TRBJ2-7|TRBV4-3
CASSRTGSEQYF
>TRBD2|.|TRBJ2-5|TRBV9
CASSGGGSVWETQYF
>.|.|TRBJ1-1|TRBV18
CASSQKGHENTEAFF
>.|once|TRBJ1-1|TRBV28
CASSTNGGGRTEAFF
>.|.|TRBJ2-1|TRBV30
CAWSVLRPGMQNNEQFF
>.|.|TRBJ1-1|TRBV6-5
CASRYNRGLNTEAFF
>TRBD2|.|TRBJ2-2|TRBV28
CASSLGEGPGELFF
>.|.|TRBJ2-2|TRBV6-6
CASSYDPGTNTGELFF
>.|.|TRBJ1-6|TRBV11-2
CASSLDARSPLHF
>.|.|TRBJ1-5|TRBV28
CASNDRISNQPQHF
>.|few|TRBJ2-2|TRBV7-2
CASSLAGRYTGELFF
>TRBD1|.|TRBJ1-1|TRBV18
CASSVDRGDTEAFF
>TRBD2|.|TRBJ2-1|TRBV19
CASSSGLAGEEQFF
>TRBD1|.|TRBJ2-2|TRBV9
CASSVNRGQNTGELFF
>.|.|TRBJ1-3|TRBV4-2
CASSPRERISIPSGNTIYF
>TRBD2|.|TRBJ2-1|TRBV27
CASRSGLGINEQFF
>.|.|TRBJ2-4|TRBV5-6
CASSLYRVAKNIQYF
>TRBD1|.|TRBJ1-4|TRBV4-2
CASSQATGDRGVTNEKLFF
>TRBD1|.|TRBJ1-1|TRBV19
CASSTEDRWSEAFF
>TRBD1|.|TRBJ2-5|TRBV2
CASSGDRPETQYF
>.|.|TRBJ2-2|TRBV5-1
CASSLGVTNTGELFF
>.|.|TRBJ1-5|TRBV21-1
CASSKKERTGGNQPQHF
>.|.|TRBJ1-2|TRBV2
CASTSGRNYGYTF
>TRBD2|few|TRBJ2-1|TRBV11-3
CASSPGLAGLGDEQFF
>TRBD1|.|TRBJ2-2|TRBV11-2
CASSSWDRYTGELFF
>TRBD1|.|TRBJ1-2|TRBV7-2
CASSLAGDRSNYGYTF
>.|.|TRBJ2-1|TRBV7-8
CASSLGSYNEQFF
>.|.|TRBJ1-6|TRBV5-1
CASSRTADNSPLHF
>.|.|TRBJ2-7|TRBV21-1
CASSPLGTYEQYF
>TRBD1|medium-sized|TRBJ1-5|TRBV19
CASSGTGYQPQHF
>TRBD2|.|TRBJ2-7|TRBV7-2
CASSLMSGGAYEQYF